This record looks at one T cell receptor (beta chain) sequence and its context. Its specificity is not known. The CDR3 runs to 15 residues. Germline lookup yields CDR1 ENHRY and CDR2 SYGVKD. Deletions cut 4 bases from V and 4 bases from J, with 14 bases between. TCRdb re-derived calls from the RT-PCR reads in MiXCR, one entry per CDR3 protein. The sample has about 780,000 distinct CDR3 sequences, roughly 18% seen once. The sample belongs to a study of response to subunit inactivated influenza vaccine. Study-wide findings and caveats: It was suggested by the authors that few new T cells are recruited by each seasonal influenza vaccination.

The specimen was PBMCs from blood, collected around 5 days after vaccination. The chain is built from TRBV10-3 and TRBJ2-1, with D maybe TRBD2 (6 bases). The receptor's source is a man aged 50 to 59 who received an inactivated influenza vaccine. CDR3: CAISGSSGLYNEQFF. CDR3 DNA: TGTGCCATCAGTGGGAGTAGCGGCCTATACAATGAGCAGTTCTTC.